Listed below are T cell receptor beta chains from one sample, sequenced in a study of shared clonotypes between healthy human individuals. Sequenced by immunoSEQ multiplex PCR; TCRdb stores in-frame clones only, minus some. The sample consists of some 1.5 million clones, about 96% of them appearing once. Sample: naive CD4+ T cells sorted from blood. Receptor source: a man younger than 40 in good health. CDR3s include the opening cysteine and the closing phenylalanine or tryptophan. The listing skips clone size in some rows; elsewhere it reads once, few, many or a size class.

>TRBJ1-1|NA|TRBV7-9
CASSPTRGQGRNTEAFF
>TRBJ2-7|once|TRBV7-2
CASSMPGLNYEQYF
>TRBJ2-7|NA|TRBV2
CASRTGPNYEQYF
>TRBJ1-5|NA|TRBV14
CASSQVSGFRGQPQHF
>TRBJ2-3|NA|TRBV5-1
CASSQSPGTGPDTQYF
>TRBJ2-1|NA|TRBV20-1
CSAVRNEQFF
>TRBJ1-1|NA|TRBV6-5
CASSYRLVSGTEAFF
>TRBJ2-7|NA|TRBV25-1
CASSALGGTYEQYF
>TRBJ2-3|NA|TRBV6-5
CASSRQVPSTDTQYF
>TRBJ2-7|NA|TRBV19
CASSIRLAGSYEQYF
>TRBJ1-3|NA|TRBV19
CASSRWSGNTIYF
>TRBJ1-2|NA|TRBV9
CASSATAANYGYTF
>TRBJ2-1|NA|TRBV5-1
CASSLDAQGFKFF
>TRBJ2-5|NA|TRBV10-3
CATAVGVVTQETQYF
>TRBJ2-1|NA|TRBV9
CASSEGPGLADNEQFF
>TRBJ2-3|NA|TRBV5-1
CASSYLVPGPSTDTQYF
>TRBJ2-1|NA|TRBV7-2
CASSLGRRLSSYNEQFF
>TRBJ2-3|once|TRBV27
CASRADTYTDTQYF
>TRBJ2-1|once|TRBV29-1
CSVKPGLAYNEQFF
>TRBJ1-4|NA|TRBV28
CASSFGVTNEKLFF
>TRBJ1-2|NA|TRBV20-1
CSASSVYGYTF
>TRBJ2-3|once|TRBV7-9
CASRSEGVSTDTQYF
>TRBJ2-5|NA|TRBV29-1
CSVQGTPKALQETQYF
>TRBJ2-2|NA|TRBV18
CASSGGGANTGELFF
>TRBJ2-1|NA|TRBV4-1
CASSQLPTGTGIDEQFF
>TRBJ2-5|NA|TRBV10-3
CAIRSGQGGETQYF
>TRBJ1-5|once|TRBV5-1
CASSLEGGTDQPQHF
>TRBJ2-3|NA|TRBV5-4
CASSDEAGVFSDTQYF
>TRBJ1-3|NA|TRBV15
CATRAGTGLAGNTIYF
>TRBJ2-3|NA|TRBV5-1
CASNVGTQDTQYF
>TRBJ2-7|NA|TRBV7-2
CASSRDRGRSVPYEQYF
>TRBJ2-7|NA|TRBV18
CASSLQGQGVAYEQYF
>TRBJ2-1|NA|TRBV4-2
CASSQDLAADREQFF
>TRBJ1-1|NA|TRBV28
CASSPPGSSEAFF
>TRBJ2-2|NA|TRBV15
CATSRDTTGELFF
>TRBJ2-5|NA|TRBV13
CASSLEGLAGGETQYF
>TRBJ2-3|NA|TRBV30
CALGAVTDTQYF
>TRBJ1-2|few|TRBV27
CASSLAFDYGYTF
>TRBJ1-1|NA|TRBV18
CASSPTGHLNTEAFF
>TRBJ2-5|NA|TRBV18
CASSPPGGRSGSETQYF
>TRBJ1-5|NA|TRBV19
CASSTRQGAPGQPQHF
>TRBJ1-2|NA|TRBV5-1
CASSPEMPRSYYGYTF
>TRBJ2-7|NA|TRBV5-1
CASALGRENGEQYF
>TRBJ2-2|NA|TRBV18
CASSPLSPQGNNTGELFF
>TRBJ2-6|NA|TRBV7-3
CASSFGNQANVLTF
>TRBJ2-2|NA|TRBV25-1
CASSSPRTSGRFSGELFF
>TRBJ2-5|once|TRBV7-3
CASSSGLAVQETQYF
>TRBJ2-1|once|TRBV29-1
CSVEALSVGNEQFF
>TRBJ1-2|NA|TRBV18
CASSPLTGTVPYYGYTF
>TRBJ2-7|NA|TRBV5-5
CASSRDSLTYEQYF
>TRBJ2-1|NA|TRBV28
CASSLFQGPGEQFF
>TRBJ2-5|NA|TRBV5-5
CASSLVVRGTSNGETQYF
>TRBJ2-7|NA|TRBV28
CASSSLLGQGYEQYF
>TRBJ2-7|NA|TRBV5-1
CASSPRDRVLEQYF
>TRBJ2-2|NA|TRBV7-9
CASSREGSRTGELFF
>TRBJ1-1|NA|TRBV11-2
CASNSEGYTEAFF
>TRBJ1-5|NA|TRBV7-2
CASSQDRRNQPQHF
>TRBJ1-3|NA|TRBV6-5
CASSRGTDSGNTIYF
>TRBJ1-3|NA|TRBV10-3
CAISGRTISGNTIYF